Each of the 30 T cell receptor beta chains below was sequenced from the same sample in a study of T cells in tuberculosis. Assay: immunoSEQ multiplex PCR; the TCRdb copy retains only in-frame clones and omits some. The repertoire includes 80,000 to 100,000 clones, about nine tenths of them detected once, and 1.5% to 2% sits in the top ten. Sorting used thawed, overnight-rested PBMC stained with anti-CD3, a viability dye and GMM-loaded CD1B tetramer. The CD1B tetramers carried C32 glucose monomycolate purified from Rhodococcus equi. Sequencing was performed on CD1b-GMM tetramer-negative cells sorted from PBMCs. The receptors come from an adult woman with latent tuberculosis.

The count of this clone is one. The chain is built from TRBV14 and TRBJ1-4, with 9 nucleotides matching TRBD1. CDR3 size: 17 residues. The junction had 10 bases not matched to a gene; V was cut back by 0 bases and J by 8 bases. Germline lookup yields CDR1 SGHDN and CDR2 FVKESK. CDR3 amino acids: CASSQDIGGTGYEKLFF. The CDR3 nucleotides read TGTGCCAGCAGCCAAGATATTGGGGGGACAGGGTACGAAAAACTGTTTTTT.

The V call is TRBV9, the J call TRBJ1-4, with D possibly matching TRBD1 (5 bases). The CDR3 consists of 15 residues. The ends were cut back, 3 bases at V and 8 bases at J, with 17 bases in the middle. CDR1 and CDR2 (germline): SGDLS, YYNGEE. CDR3 in amino acids: CASSAQGRAGEKLFF. DNA of the CDR3: TGTGCCAGCAGCGCCCAGGGACGGGCGGGAGAAAAACTGTTTTTT. The entire variable domain, with the rest obtained from reference TRBV9 and TRBJ1-4, is as follows: DSGVTQTPKHLITATGQRVTLRCSPRSGDLSVYWYQQSLDQGLQFLIQYYNGEERAKGNILERFSAQQFPDLHSELNLSSLELGDSALYFCASSAQGRAGEKLFFGSGTQLSVL.

The rearrangement uses TRBV5-1 and TRBJ2-5; 9 bases align to TRBD2. V trimming: 5 bases; J trimming: 5 bases; junction bases outside the gene matches: 10. Germline V CDR1 and CDR2: SGHRS, YFSETQ. This CDR3 spans 15 amino acids. The DNA of the CDR3 is TGCGCCAGCAGTGGAGCGGGGGGCTCGGGGGAGACCCAGTACTTC. Its translation is CASSGAGGSGETQYF.

The J gene is TRBJ1-3, the V gene TRBV6-1; D is unresolved. Trimming removed 6 bases from V and 3 bases from J, with 15 bases in between. This CDR3 region has 15 residues. Germline V CDR1 and CDR2: MNHNS, SASEGT. CDR3 coding DNA: TGTGCCAGCAGAAGCAACCGGGGTAGTGGAAACACCATATATTTT. It yields the protein CASRSNRGSGNTIYF.

The V call is TRBV2, the J call TRBJ2-5; 7 bases map to TRBD1. V dropped 3 bases and J dropped 3; count of bases not matched to a gene: 7. This CDR3 contains 15 residues. The germline CDR1 and CDR2 sequences are SNHLY and FYNNEI. The chain's CDR3 is CASSEPRGTKETQYF. CDR3 bases: TGTGCCAGCAGTGAGCCCAGGGGGACGAAAGAGACCCAGTACTTC.

The rearrangement links TRBV28 to TRBJ1-1, with 7 bases fitting TRBD1. Germline V lookup: CDR1 MDHEN, CDR2 SYDVKM. The trim removed 3 bases at V and 6 bases at J, leaving 7 bases unmatched. The CDR3 runs 14 residues. The CDR3 DNA sequence: TGTGCCAGCAGTTTTCCAGGGGGTAGAGCTGAAGCTTTCTTT. Its translation: CASSFPGGRAEAFF. The whole variable domain, filled in from reference TRBV28 and TRBJ1-1, reads DVKVTQSSRYLVKRTGEKVFLECVQDMDHENMFWYRQDPGLGLRLIYFSYDVKMKEKGDIPEGYSVSREKKERFSLILESASTNQTSMYLCASSFPGGRAEAFFGQGTRLTVV.

This rearrangement joins TRBV27 to TRBJ1-3, with D tentatively TRBD1 (6 bases). The V gene's germline CDR1 is MNHEY and CDR2 SMNVEV (reference sequence). CDR3 size: 15 residues. V lost 2 bases and J lost 4, with 12 bases in between. The CDR3 sequence is CASSLIGGQGNTIYF. CDR3 nucleotides: TGTGCCAGCAGTTTAATTGGGGGACAAGGAAACACCATATATTTT.

The table lists this clone with a count of one. The chain recombines TRBV2 with TRBJ2-1; TRBD2 matches 11 bases. V lost 0 bases to trimming and J lost 9 bases; unmatched junction nucleotides: 7. Per germline, CDR1 SNHLY and CDR2 FYNNEI. The CDR3 runs 16 residues. In nucleotides, the CDR3 is TGTGCCAGCAGTGAAGCGCCCGTAGCGGGGGGGAGTGAGCAGTTCTTC. Protein: CASSEAPVAGGSEQFF.

V usage is TRBV30 and J usage is TRBJ2-5, with 14 bases aligning to TRBD2. Germline V gives CDR1 GTSNPN, CDR2 SVGIG (reference sequence). After removal of 5 bases from V and 5 bases from J, the junction contained 1 base not matched to a gene. There are 13 residues in the CDR3. CDR3 coding DNA: TGTGCCTGGGGACTAGCGGGGGGTGAGACCCAGTACTTC. It is translated as CAWGLAGGETQYF.

V usage is TRBV7-2 and J usage is TRBJ1-1; TRBD1 matches 7 bases. The length of the CDR3 is 15 residues. Germline V CDR1 and CDR2: SGHTA, FQGNSA. The V gene end was trimmed by 5 bases and the J gene end by 0 bases; junction bases not matched to a gene: 6. CDR3 sequence: CASSHPDRLNTEAFF. Here the CDR3 DNA reads TGTGCCAGCAGCCACCCGGACAGGCTGAACACTGAAGCTTTCTTT.

V and J are TRBV6-1 and TRBJ2-1; 14 nucleotides align to TRBD2. Unmatched junction bases numbered 3, after V lost 6 bases and J lost 5 bases. In germline, CDR1 is MNHNS, CDR2 SASEGT. This CDR3 comprises 15 residues. CDR3 amino acids: CASRTSGGANNEQFF. CDR3 nucleotide sequence: TGTGCCAGCAGGACTAGCGGGGGGGCGAACAATGAGCAGTTCTTC.

The chain has TRBV2 and TRBJ1-1, with TRBD1 matching 7 bases. CDR3 length equals 14 residues. The V and J ends lost 6 bases and 1 base, in that order; junction bases with no gene match: 5. Germline V lookup: CDR1 SNHLY, CDR2 FYNNEI. This CDR3 is CASRARQGNTEAFF. CDR3 nucleotide sequence: TGTGCCAGCAGGGCCCGACAGGGGAACACTGAAGCTTTCTTT.

This chain connects TRBV2 to TRBJ1-5, with TRBD1 matching over 7 bases. Germline loops: CDR1 SNHLY, CDR2 FYNNEI. The length of the CDR3 is 15 residues. The V segment lost 2 bases and the J segment 7 bases; nucleotides outside the gene matches: 8. The CDR3 sequence is CASSETGSGGQPQHF. The DNA for the CDR3 is TGTGCCAGCAGTGAAACTGGCTCAGGGGGACAGCCCCAGCATTTT.

CDR3 protein: CAWSGAGGYNSPLHF. CDR3 sequence (DNA): TGTGCCTGGAGCGGGGCAGGGGGATATAATTCACCCCTCCACTTT. This rearrangement joins TRBV30 to TRBJ1-6; 7 bases are shared with TRBD1. CDR3 size: 15 residues. Germline CDR1 GTSNPN, CDR2 SVGIG (reference sequence). V was clipped by 3 bases and J by 4 bases; unmatched bases: 6.

This sequence joins TRBV9 and TRBJ1-1; D may be TRBD1 (6 bases). The CDR3 has 13 amino acids. Germline V gene lookup returns CDR1 SGDLS and CDR2 YYNGEE. The V gene lost 7 bases and the J gene lost 0 bases, with 10 bases spanning the gap. The DNA for the CDR3 is TGTGCCAGCGGGGGGGGCTTGAACACTGAAGCTTTCTTT. It yields the protein CASGGGLNTEAFF. The whole variable domain, remainder taken from reference TRBV9 and TRBJ1-1, is DSGVTQTPKHLITATGQRVTLRCSPRSGDLSVYWYQQSLDQGLQFLIQYYNGEERAKGNILERFSAQQFPDLHSELNLSSLELGDSALYFCASGGGLNTEAFFGQGTRLTVV.

V is TRBV29-1 and J is TRBJ2-1; D call uncertain. The V end lost 7 bases, the J end lost 0 bases, and 7 bases lay between the germline ends. The CDR3 is made up of 12 amino acids. Germline V gene data show CDR1 as SQVTM and CDR2 as ANQGSEA. CDR3: CSASSSYNEQFF. CDR3 nucleotide sequence: TGCAGCGCGTCGAGCTCCTACAATGAGCAGTTCTTC.

The chain has TRBV6-4 and TRBJ1-2, with D uncertain. Germline lookup yields CDR1 MRHNA and CDR2 SNTAGT. This CDR3 spans 13 amino acids. V dropped 6 bases and J dropped 3 bases, with 11 bases sitting between them. The CDR3 sequence is CASRKTGDYGYTF. CDR3 DNA sequence: TGTGCCAGCAGGAAGACGGGAGACTATGGCTACACCTTC.

This clone occurred a few times. This sequence joins TRBV30 and TRBJ2-1; 7 nucleotides line up with TRBD2. Germline V lookup: CDR1 GTSNPN, CDR2 SVGIG (reference sequence). This CDR3 is 13 amino acids long. Trimming at V came to 1 base and at J to 8 bases, leaving 5 bases not matched to a gene. CDR3 in amino acids: CAWSAQLADEQFF. The CDR3 DNA follows: TGTGCCTGGAGTGCACAGCTAGCGGATGAGCAGTTCTTC.

The CDR3 DNA reads as TGTGCCAGCAGCCAGGGAGGGGACACCGGGGAGCTGTTTTTT. It codes for CASSQGGDTGELFF. The rearrangement uses TRBV16 and TRBJ2-2, with 7 bases lining up with TRBD2. The CDR3 is made up of 14 amino acids. Germline V gene data show CDR1 as KGHSY and CDR2 as FQNENV. The ends lost 3 bases at V and 3 bases at J; junction bases unmatched: 1.

A word on this clone: The junction does not match germline at one end; this may be a read error. The rearrangement links TRBV30 to TRBJ2-1, with D possibly TRBD2 on 6 matching bases. In germline, CDR1 is GTSNPN, CDR2 SVGIG (reference sequence). The CDR3 is made up of 11 amino acids. CDR3 in amino acids: CAWSVDGAGIF. As DNA, the CDR3 is TGTGCCTGGAGTGTTGACGGGGCGGGGATCTTC.

The chain carries TRBV29-1 and TRBJ1-2, with D hard to call. Germline-derived CDR1 and CDR2 are SQVTM and ANQGSEA. The CDR3 consists of 16 residues. The V and J ends lost 4 bases and 8 bases respectively, with 26 bases between them. Here the CDR3 DNA reads TGCAGCGTTGTCGGGGATCCGCTGGACCCCTTTCGCGGCTACACCTTC. Translated, it gives CSVVGDPLDPFRGYTF.

The chain links TRBV6-5 to TRBJ2-5, with 8 bases aligning to TRBD1. J was trimmed by 4 bases and V by 6 bases; bases with no gene match: 4. The CDR3 runs to 13 residues. The germline V gene has CDR1 MNHEY and CDR2 SVGAGI. CDR3 coding DNA: TGTGCCAGCAGCTCCGGACAGGGAGAGACCCAGTACTTC. This translates into CASSSGQGETQYF.

The chain couples TRBV5-4 to TRBJ1-4; D unclear. The CDR3 spans 13 residues. Germline lookup yields CDR1 SGHNT and CDR2 YYREEE (reference sequence). V gave up 3 bases and J gave up 3 bases, with 6 bases separating them. The chain's CDR3 is CASSYSANEKLFF. The CDR3 DNA reads TGTGCCAGCAGCTACAGTGCTAATGAAAAACTGTTTTTT.

This sequence joins TRBV5-1 and TRBJ2-3; 7 bases line up with TRBD1. V trimming: 2 bases; J trimming: 4 bases; junction bases outside the gene matches: 7. The CDR3 is 15 residues long. CDR1 and CDR2 (germline): SGHRS, YFSETQ. The CDR3 nucleotides read TGCGCCAGCAGCTTAGAGGGGGCGAGGGCAGATACGCAGTATTTT. This translates into CASSLEGARADTQYF. Looking up the rest from reference TRBV5-1 and TRBJ2-3 gives the full variable domain: KAGVTQTPRYLIKTRGQQVTLSCSPISGHRSVSWYQQTPGQGLQFLFEYFSETQRNKGNFPGRFSGRQFSNSRSEMNVSTLELGDSALYLCASSLEGARADTQYFGPGTRLTVL.

This clone was seen a few times. The chain recombines TRBV2 with TRBJ2-1; 7 bases align to TRBD1. The CDR3 is 18 residues long. V lost 1 base and J lost 7; bases outside the gene matches: 16. In germline, CDR1 is SNHLY, CDR2 FYNNEI. CDR3 sequence (DNA): TGTGCCAGCAGTGAAGAGGGGCTCACGACAGGGTACAGGAATGAGCAGTTCTTC. Its protein is CASSEEGLTTGYRNEQFF. Drawing the rest from reference TRBV2 and TRBJ2-1, the complete variable domain is EPEVTQTPSHQVTQMGQEVILRCVPISNHLYFYWYRQILGQKVEFLVSFYNNEISEKSEIFDDQFSVERPDGSNFTLKIRSTKLEDSAMYFCASSEEGLTTGYRNEQFFGPGTRLTVL.

Comments on this clone: Other DNA variants within this sample encode the same CDR3. V is TRBV30 and J is TRBJ1-2; maybe TRBD1 (6 bases). CDR3 length: 12 amino acids. Trimming removed 1 base from V and 5 bases from J, with 8 bases in between. Looked up from germline, CDR1 is GTSNPN and CDR2 is SVGIG (reference sequence). CDR3 sequence reads: CAWSGTAYGYTF. The CDR3 coding sequence is TGTGCCTGGAGTGGGACAGCTTATGGCTACACCTTC.

This chain links TRBV5-4 with TRBJ2-3; D is possibly TRBD1 (7 bases). V gave up 0 bases and J gave up 0 bases, with 8 bases separating them. Germline V gives CDR1 SGHNT, CDR2 YYREEE (reference sequence). CDR3 length equals 15 residues. The CDR3 here is CASSLAGGSTDTQYF. CDR3 bases: TGTGCCAGCAGCTTGGCAGGGGGGAGCACAGATACGCAGTATTTT.

This chain connects TRBV30 to TRBJ1-2, with D hard to call. Germline loops: CDR1 GTSNPN, CDR2 SVGIG (reference sequence). The length of the CDR3 is 12 residues. V was clipped by 8 bases and J by 4 bases, with 14 bases between them. CDR3 coding DNA: TGTGCCAGAAAGGGAGTTCTCTATGGCTACACCTTC. Its translation is CARKGVLYGYTF. The full variable domain, its missing parts supplied by reference TRBV30 and TRBJ1-2, is SQTIHQWPATLVQPVGSPLSLECTVEGTSNPNLYWYRQAAGRGLQLLFYSVGIGQISSEVPQNLSASRPQDRQFILSSKKLLLSDSGFYLCARKGVLYGYTFGSGTRLTVV.

V gene TRBV28 combines with J gene TRBJ2-3; tentative D call: TRBD2 (6 bases). The CDR3 has 15 amino acids. The V and J ends lost 5 bases and 2 bases respectively, with 14 bases between them. Germline values: CDR1 MDHEN, CDR2 SYDVKM. CDR3 amino acids: CASSPIAGNTDTQYF. For the CDR3, the DNA is TGTGCCAGCAGTCCGATTGCGGGGAACACAGATACGCAGTATTTT.

The chain is built from TRBV7-2 and TRBJ2-5; the D is unclear. CDR1 and CDR2 from the germline V gene are SGHTA and FQGNSA. V was pared by 6 bases and J by 2 bases, with 7 bases between. This CDR3 spans 12 amino acids. The CDR3 DNA is TGTGCCAGCAGGCATGCGCAAGAGACCCAGTACTTC. This translates into CASRHAQETQYF.